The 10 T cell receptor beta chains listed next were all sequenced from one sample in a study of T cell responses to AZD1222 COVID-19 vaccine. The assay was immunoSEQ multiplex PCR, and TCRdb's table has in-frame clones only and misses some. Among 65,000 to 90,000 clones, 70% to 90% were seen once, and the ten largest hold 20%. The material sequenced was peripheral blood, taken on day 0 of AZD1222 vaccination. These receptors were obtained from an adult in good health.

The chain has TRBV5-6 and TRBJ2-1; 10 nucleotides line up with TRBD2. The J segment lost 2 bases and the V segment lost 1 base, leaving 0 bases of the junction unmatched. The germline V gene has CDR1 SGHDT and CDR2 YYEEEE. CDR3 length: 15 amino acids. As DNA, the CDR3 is TGTGCCAGCAGCTTGCTAGCGGGAGCCTACAATGAGCAGTTCTTC. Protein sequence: CASSLLAGAYNEQFF.

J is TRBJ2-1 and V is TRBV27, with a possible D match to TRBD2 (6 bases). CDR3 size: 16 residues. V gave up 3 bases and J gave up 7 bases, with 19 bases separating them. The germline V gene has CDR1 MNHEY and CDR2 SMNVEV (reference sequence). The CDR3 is CASSFPPGWGVNEQFF. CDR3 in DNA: TGTGCCAGCAGTTTCCCCCCCGGGTGGGGGGTAAATGAGCAGTTCTTC.

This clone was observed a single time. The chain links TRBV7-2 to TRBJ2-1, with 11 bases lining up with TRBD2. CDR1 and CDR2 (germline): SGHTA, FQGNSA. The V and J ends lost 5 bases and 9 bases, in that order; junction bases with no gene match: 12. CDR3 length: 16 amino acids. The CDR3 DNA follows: TGTGCCAGCAGCCAGAGTTTTAGCGGGAGGGCTGGTGAGCAGTTCTTC. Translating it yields CASSQSFSGRAGEQFF.

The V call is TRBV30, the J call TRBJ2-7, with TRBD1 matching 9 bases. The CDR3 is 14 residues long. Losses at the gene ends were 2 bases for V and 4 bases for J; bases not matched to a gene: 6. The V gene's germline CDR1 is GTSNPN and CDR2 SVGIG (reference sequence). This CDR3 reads CAWSPQTGGYEQYF. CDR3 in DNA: TGTGCCTGGAGTCCCCAGACAGGGGGTTACGAGCAGTACTTC.

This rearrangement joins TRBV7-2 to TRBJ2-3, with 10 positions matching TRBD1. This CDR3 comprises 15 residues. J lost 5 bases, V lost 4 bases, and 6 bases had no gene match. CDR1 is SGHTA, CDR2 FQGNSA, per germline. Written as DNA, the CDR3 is TGTGCCAGCAGCTCGAGAGACAGGGGGCGAGATACGCAGTATTTT. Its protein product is CASSSRDRGRDTQYF.

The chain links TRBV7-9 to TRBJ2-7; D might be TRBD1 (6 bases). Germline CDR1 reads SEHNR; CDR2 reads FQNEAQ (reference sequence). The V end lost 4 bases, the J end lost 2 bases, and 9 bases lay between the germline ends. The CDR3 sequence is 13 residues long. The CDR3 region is CASSYRETYEQYF. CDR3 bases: TGTGCCAGCAGCTACAGGGAAACCTACGAGCAGTACTTC.

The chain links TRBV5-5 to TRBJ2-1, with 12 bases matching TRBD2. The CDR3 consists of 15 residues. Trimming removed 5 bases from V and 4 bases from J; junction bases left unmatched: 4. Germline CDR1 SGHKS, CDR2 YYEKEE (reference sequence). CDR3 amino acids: CASRVTSGGYNEQFF. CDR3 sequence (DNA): TGTGCCAGCAGAGTCACTAGCGGGGGGTACAATGAGCAGTTCTTC.

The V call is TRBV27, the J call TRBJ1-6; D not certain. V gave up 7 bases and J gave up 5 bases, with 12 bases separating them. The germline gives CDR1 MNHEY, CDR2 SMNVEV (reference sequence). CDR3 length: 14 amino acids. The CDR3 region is CASTETGHNSPLHF. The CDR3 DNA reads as TGTGCCAGCACCGAGACGGGCCATAATTCACCCCTCCACTTT.

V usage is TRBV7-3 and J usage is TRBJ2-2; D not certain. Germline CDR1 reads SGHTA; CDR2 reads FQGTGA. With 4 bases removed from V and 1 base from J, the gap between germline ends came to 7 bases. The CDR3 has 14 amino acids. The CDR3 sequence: CASSSTLNTGELFF. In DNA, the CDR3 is TGTGCCAGCAGCTCTACGTTGAACACCGGGGAGCTGTTTTTT.

The CDR3 loop is CASSLSGTSSYNEQFF. As DNA, the CDR3 is TGTGCCAGCAGCCTCTCCGGGACCAGCTCCTACAATGAGCAGTTCTTC. This chain connects TRBV9 to TRBJ2-1; D may match TRBD1 or TRBD2 (5 bases each). The CDR3 has 16 amino acids. The V gene's germline CDR1 is SGDLS and CDR2 YYNGEE. Between the trimmed V and J ends, which lost 4 bases and 0 bases, there was a span of 14 bases.